The rows below give T cell receptor beta chains drawn from one sample of a study of T-cell reconstitution after alpha-beta-depleted transplantation in children. TCRdb re-derived calls from the PCR reads in MiXCR, one entry per CDR3 protein. The repertoire holds about 980,000 distinct CDR3 sequences, with 25% to 30% as singletons. The starting material was PBMCs, mostly from graft donor cells, obtained 360 days after TCRalphabeta/CD19-depleted stem cell transplant. These receptors all stem from a boy under two years old who had a stem cell transplant for SCID, so the T cells may come from the graft donor. The conserved cysteine and the conserved F or W are not part of the CDR3 here. Each record gives: J gene, D gene, V gene, CDR3 protein. The D gene is left open where the match is weak.

TRBJ2-6	-	TRBV5-5	ASSPVGGPGANVLT
TRBJ2-1	-	TRBV4-2	ASSPVGAPSAKSSYNEQF
TRBJ2-7	TRBD1	TRBV6-2/TRBV6-3	ASTGQGSHYEQY
TRBJ2-3	-	TRBV12-3/TRBV12-4	ASTLRSSTQY
TRBJ1-2	-	TRBV5-1	ASSLASTGSNYGYT
TRBJ2-3	TRBD1	TRBV24-1	ATSDPRDRGYSNRTDTQY
TRBJ2-1	TRBD2	TRBV9	ASSVGAGVVLNEQF
TRBJ2-7	-	TRBV28	ASRRDGDYEQY
TRBJ2-7	-	TRBV18	ASSPRKTGYEQY
TRBJ1-1	-	TRBV12-3/TRBV12-4	ASSPRGREAF
TRBJ2-4	TRBD2	TRBV27	ASSLAGGANIQY
TRBJ1-1	-	TRBV6-2/TRBV6-3	ASRGQGSPEAF
TRBJ2-1	-	TRBV12-3/TRBV12-4	ASILRDHDDNEQF
TRBJ2-1	TRBD1	TRBV28	ASSRSGTGLWIEQF
TRBJ2-3	-	TRBV5-1	ASSLGRPSSDTDTQY
TRBJ2-4	TRBD2	TRBV5-1	ASSLGLAENIQY
TRBJ2-7	TRBD1	TRBV9	ASSVDREDEQY
TRBJ2-7	-	TRBV10-3	AISERGRNYEQY
TRBJ2-1	TRBD1	TRBV12-3/TRBV12-4	ASSFRGQGAYNEQF
TRBJ2-7	TRBD1	TRBV15	ATSRAPDRLTYEQY
TRBJ2-3	-	TRBV15	ATSRFPVRTLTDTQY
TRBJ2-6	TRBD1	TRBV7-8	ASRQGTGANVLT
TRBJ2-5	TRBD2	TRBV7-6	ASSTAPVKGLASATQY
TRBJ2-1	-	TRBV6-2/TRBV6-3	ASRELGHEQF
TRBJ2-1	-	TRBV7-3	ASSPLRSGYNEQF
TRBJ1-1	TRBD1	TRBV4-1	ASSPAGQGYTEAF
TRBJ2-7	TRBD1	TRBV20-1	SATLTGGKSYEQY
TRBJ2-3	-	TRBV4-2	ASSQGTSFVLADTQY
TRBJ2-3	TRBD2	TRBV20-1	SALAGAMTDTQY
TRBJ2-3	TRBD1	TRBV2	ASSGRQGLRTDTQY
TRBJ1-3	-	TRBV4-1	ASSQDPRGNTIY